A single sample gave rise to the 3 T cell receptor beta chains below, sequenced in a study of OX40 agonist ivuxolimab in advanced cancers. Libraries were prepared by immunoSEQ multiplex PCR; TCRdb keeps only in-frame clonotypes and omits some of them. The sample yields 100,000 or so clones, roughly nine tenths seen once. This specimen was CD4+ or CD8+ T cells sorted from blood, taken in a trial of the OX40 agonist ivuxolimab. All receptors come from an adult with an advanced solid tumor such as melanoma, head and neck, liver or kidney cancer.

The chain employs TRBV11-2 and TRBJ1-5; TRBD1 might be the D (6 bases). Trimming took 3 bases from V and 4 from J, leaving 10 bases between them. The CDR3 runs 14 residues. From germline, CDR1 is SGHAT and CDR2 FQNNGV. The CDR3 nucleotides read TGTGCCAGCAGCTTCGGGACACAGAATCAGCCCCAGCATTTT. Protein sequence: CASSFGTQNQPQHF. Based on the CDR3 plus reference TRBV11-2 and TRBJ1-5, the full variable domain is EAGVAQSPRYKIIEKRQSVAFWCNPISGHATLYWYQQILGQGPKLLIQFQNNGVVDDSQLPKDRFSAERLKGVDSTLKIQPAKLEDSAVYLCASSFGTQNQPQHFGDGTRLSIL.

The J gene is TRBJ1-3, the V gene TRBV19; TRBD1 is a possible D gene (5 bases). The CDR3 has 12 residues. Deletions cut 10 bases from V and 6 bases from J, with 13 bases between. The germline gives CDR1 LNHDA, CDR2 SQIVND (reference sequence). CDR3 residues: CATGTAQNTIYF. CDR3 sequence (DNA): TGTGCCACAGGGACGGCCCAAAACACCATATATTTT.

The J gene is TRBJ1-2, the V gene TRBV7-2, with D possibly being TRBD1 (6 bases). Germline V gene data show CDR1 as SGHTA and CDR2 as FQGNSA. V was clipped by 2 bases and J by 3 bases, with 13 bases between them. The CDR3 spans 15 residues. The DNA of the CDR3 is TGTGCCAGCAGCTTATTGGCAGGGGTATACTATGGCTACACCTTC. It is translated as CASSLLAGVYYGYTF.